This section outlines one T cell receptor (beta chain) sequence together with its context. This CDR3 has 13 amino acids. Germline V lookup: CDR1 LNHDA, CDR2 SQIVND (reference sequence). Trimming removed 6 bases from V and 2 bases from J; junction bases left unmatched: 0. The data belong to a study of blood T cell repertoires in COVID-19. Original processing methods: Nucleated cell counts were estimated from reference gene primer amplification. The protocol was immunoSEQ multiplex PCR, while the TCRdb copy is restricted to in-frame clones and leaves out a portion. The DNA gave D and trimming, while V, J and clone size come from that table. The sample has some 130,000 clones, around 79% seen once.

The chain links TRBV19 to TRBJ1-5; 8 bases agree with TRBD1. The sample was peripheral blood. The sequence derives from a man aged 55 to 70 with acute or convalescent COVID-19. CDR3 sequence reads: CASRDRGNQPQHF. The CDR3 region has the DNA TGTGCCAGTAGGGACAGGGGCAATCAGCCCCAGCATTTT.